This entry features one T cell receptor (beta chain) sequence. This clonotype is regarded as large (0.1 to 1%). No antigen is known for it. Per-base quality was not reported, and no clone a single base away is much larger than it. A BD FACSAria II cell sorter was used to sort four subsets, defined by PD-1 and/or TIGIT, from live CD3+CD8+TCRalphabeta+ cells. To characterize how relevant each subset is to anti-PD-1 therapy response, circulating CD8 T cells were sorted into four subsets based on PD-1 and TIGIT expression. Both TCR alpha and TCR beta chains were sequenced from each sorted CD8 T-cell subset. Peripheral blood was drawn before the first anti-PD-1 injection and after two and four injections. PBMCs were isolated immediately by Ficoll gradient centrifugation. Until use, PBMCs were stored frozen in liquid nitrogen in RPMI containing about 18% FCS and approximately 9.4% DMSO. Thawed PBMCs were stained with a viability dye and antibodies against CD3, CD8alpha, TCRalphabeta, PD-1 and TIGIT. Total RNA was extracted with the RNeasy Kit, and a RIN above 7 was reached by every sample.

This sample was taken from a study of circulating CD8 cells and anti-PD-1 response in melanoma (dated by TCRdb to 2020 to 2022). Regarding the research as a whole: Patients received nivolumab intravenously at 3 mg/kg every 2 weeks. Patients with complete or partial responses were classified as responders, and patients with stable or progressive disease (RECIST v1.1) were classified as non-responders. The melanoma cohort had around 13 patients, seven of whom got anti-PD-1 as first-line therapy, while the other six had previously had targeted therapy or immunotherapy. The TCR repertoire analysis included about eleven melanoma patients, of whom 7 were non-responders and 4 were responders. On on-treatment samples, PD-1 was detected using a biotinylated anti-human IgG4 antibody. What the research found in general, with its limitations: Because material was limited, most experiments were generally run without replicates. Both treatment-naive and previously treated patients were included in the cohort, and this mixing was noted by the authors as something that could influence results. Because tumor material could not be accessed, tumor reactivity was instead assessed with peptide assays on expanded sorted subsets. Repertoires were mostly private between subsets, with fewer than 8% of TRB clonotypes shared at M1, and the greatest sharing occurred between DPOS and TIGIT. Diversity was greatest in the DNEG repertoire, PD-1 and DPOS had similar and higher clonality, and TIGIT repertoires had the lowest diversity. Only baseline and M1 samples from a small cohort with few responders were used in the published TCR repertoire comparisons.

The germline V gene (reference sequence) specifies DFQATT as CDR1 and SNEGSKA as CDR2. V and J are truncated by 4 bases and 2 bases respectively, leaving an intervening sequence of 11 bases. Its CDR3 holds 13 amino acids, cysteine through phenylalanine. Only the CDR3 DNA is retained, 39 bases long and in frame from the first base. TCRdb records NextSeq 500 as the sequencer. Starting from approximately 15 ng of total RNA, TCR libraries were made with the QIAseq Immune Repertoire RNA Library Kit, Human TCR Panel. The TCR libraries were sequenced on an Illumina NextSeq using a Mid Output V2 kit and asymmetric 261x41 paired-end reads. Every TCR library was diluted down to about 3.7 nM, then pooled, denatured and loaded at approximately 1 pM. Processing in the source paper ran as follows. The QIAGEN GeneGlobe Data Analysis Center was used to process TCR FASTQ files, and downstream analysis was done in R 3.5.2. Clonality was calculated as one minus Shannon entropy normalized by the log of the number of unique productive sequences. Within each subset, Fisher exact tests at 5% FDR identified TRA or TRB clonotypes differing in abundance between baseline and M1. Clonotypes with differential abundance were classified as emerging, expanding, contracting or non-expanding/contracting. Morisita's overlap index was used to measure repertoire overlap between patients. TCRdb reran the public reads through fastp at Q25 and MiXCR, keeping productive beta chains. One record per CDR3 amino acid sequence lists the most common genes and DNA. It is TCRdb's table, rather than the study itself, that gives the V and J calls and clone size. Present in this sample are some 760 distinct CDR3 sequences, roughly 6.3% of which were seen just once. The ten largest clones take up roughly 12% of the sample.

Recombination connected TRBV20-1 to TRBJ2-5, with TRBD2 as a weak D call on 6 bases. The receptor comes from a human donor with melanoma. The sample here was CD8+ T cells from PBMCs, taken at baseline or after one month of anti-PD-1 therapy (not recorded which). The bases are TGCAGTGCTAACACGGGGGTACAAGAGACCCAGTACTTC. It codes for CSANTGVQETQYF.